The entry below gives a single T cell receptor beta chain sequence along with its context. This sample is part of a study of CD8 T cells in Susac syndrome. About the research overall: Patients with Susac syndrome were therapy-naive, on corticosteroids, or on intravenous immunoglobulin alone at the time that blood was drawn.

Germline lookup yields CDR1 LGHNT and CDR2 FRNRAP. Trimming cost V 5 bases and J 4 bases, with 9 bases left between them. This CDR3 is built from 12 residues. Memory subsets defined by CD27 and CD45RA staining were used for TEMRA sorting. Sequenced cells included total CD8+ and sorted CD8+ TEMRA cells. An input of about 0.45 to 1 ug of RNA was subjected to reverse transcription using random hexamers. A multiplex approach, immunoSEQ multiplex PCR, amplified TCR beta CDR3 across 54 Vbeta and 13 Jbeta. TCRdb re-called the immunoSEQ multiplex PCR reads through MiXCR, storing one row per CDR3 protein. The table has 1,500 or so distinct CDR3 sequences, 64% seen once.

This clonotype was sampled from a human donor with Susac syndrome. The chain couples TRBV12-5 to TRBJ2-7; D may be TRBD1 (5 bases). The sequenced sample consisted of CD8+ TEMRA cells from PBMCs. Subset: FACS-sorted terminally differentiated effector memory CD8+ T cells re-expressing CD45RA (CD8+ TEMRA). In DNA form, the CDR3 reads TGTGCTAGTGGTCAAGGACAATACGAGCAGTACTTC. It specifies CASGQGQYEQYF.